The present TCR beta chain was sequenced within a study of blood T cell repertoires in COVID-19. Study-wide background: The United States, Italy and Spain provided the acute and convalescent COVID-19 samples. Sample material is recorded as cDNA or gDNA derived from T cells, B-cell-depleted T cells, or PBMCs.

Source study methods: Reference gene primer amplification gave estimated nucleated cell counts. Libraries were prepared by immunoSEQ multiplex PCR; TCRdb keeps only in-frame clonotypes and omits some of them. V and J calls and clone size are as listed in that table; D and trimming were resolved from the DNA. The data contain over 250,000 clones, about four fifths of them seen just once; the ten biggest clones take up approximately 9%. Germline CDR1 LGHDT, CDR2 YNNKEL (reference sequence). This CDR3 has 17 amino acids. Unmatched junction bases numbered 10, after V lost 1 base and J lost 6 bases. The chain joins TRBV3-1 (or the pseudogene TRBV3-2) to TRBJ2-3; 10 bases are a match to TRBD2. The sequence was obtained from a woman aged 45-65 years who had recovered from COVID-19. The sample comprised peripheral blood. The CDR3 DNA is TGTGCCAGCAGCCAAGCACCGACTAGCGGGCGGCCGGATACGCAGTATTTT. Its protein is CASSQAPTSGRPDTQYF.